Shown below are 21 T cell receptor beta chains from a single sample sequenced in a study of Graves' ophthalmopathy and Graves' hyperthyroidism. Amplification of TCR beta CDR3 regions used RNA transcripts. An initial RT-PCR round employing HTBI primers preceded a second-round multiplex PCR. One entry per CDR3 protein results from TCRdb running MiXCR on the multiplex PCR reads. The sample yields over 500,000 distinct CDR3 sequences, 22% seen once. Sequencing was carried out using peripheral blood. All receptors come from a woman under 30 with stable Graves' hyperthyroidism. Some clones in this sample may be carry-over from other donors' samples.

This clonotype was detected ten times or more. The rearrangement uses TRBV29-1 and TRBJ1-6, with a possible D match to TRBD1 (5 bases). This CDR3 region has 13 residues. Per germline, CDR1 SQVTM and CDR2 ANQGSEA. The V and J ends lost 7 bases and 8 bases respectively, with 15 bases between them. As DNA, the CDR3 is TGCAGCGCCACAAGGGGATCTGATTCACCCCTCCACTTT. This gives the protein CSATRGSDSPLHF.

Ten or more counts support this clonotype. The V call is TRBV10-3, the J call TRBJ1-5, with 11 nucleotides matching TRBD1. After removal of 10 bases from V and 7 bases from J, the junction contained 6 bases not matched to a gene. The germline V gene encodes CDR1 ENHRY and CDR2 SYGVKD. The CDR3 sequence is 13 residues long. The CDR3 spells CATGQGARQPQHF. CDR3 DNA sequence: TGTGCCACCGGACAGGGGGCGAGGCAGCCCCAGCATTTT.

This clonotype was seen repeatedly, ten times or more. The gene calls are TRBV30 and TRBJ2-2; TRBD1 agrees at 11 bases. V shed 5 bases, J shed 5 bases, and the junction held 4 bases outside the gene matches. There are 14 residues in the CDR3. Germline V gene data show CDR1 as GTSNPN and CDR2 as SVGIG (reference sequence). Here the CDR3 DNA reads TGTGCCTGGGGGACAGGGGGTCGAACCGGGGAGCTGTTTTTT. The encoded protein is CAWGTGGRTGELFF.

Details on this clonotype: No DNA is shown, since the ends of the CDR3 on it are uncertain; the CDR3 is the one TCRdb lists. The V and J genes are TRBV2 and TRBJ2-5. With termini counted, the CDR3 has 13 amino acids. Per germline, CDR1 SNHLY and CDR2 FYNNEI. CDR3 loop: CASSVGLILAQYF.

This clonotype was observed a handful of times. The V and J genes are TRBV4-1 and TRBJ2-7, with 9 bases fitting TRBD2. CDR3 length: 15 amino acids. The J segment lost 3 bases and the V segment lost 1 base, leaving 4 bases of the junction unmatched. CDR1 is MGHRA and CDR2 is YSYEKL in the germline V gene. The CDR3 protein is CASSQAPAGGYEQYF. For the CDR3, the DNA is TGCGCCAGCAGCCAAGCCCCAGCGGGGGGCTACGAGCAGTACTTC.

V gene TRBV7-8 combines with J gene TRBJ2-7; D perhaps matches TRBD1 (6 bases). The CDR3 covers 14 residues. From germline, CDR1 is SGHVS and CDR2 FQNEAQ. V was pared by 3 bases and J by 2 bases, with 11 bases between. CDR3 DNA sequence: TGTGCCAGCAGCTTCAGGGACATCACCTACGAGCAGTACTTC. As protein: CASSFRDITYEQYF.

This clonotype has ten or more counts. The genes are TRBV7-6 and TRBJ1-1, with no clear D. The V gene's germline CDR1 is SGHVS and CDR2 FNYEAQ. The V and J ends lost 0 bases and 0 bases respectively, with 8 bases between them. The CDR3 spans 15 residues. The CDR3 DNA follows: TGTGCCAGCAGCTTAGCGCTCCCGGTGAACACTGAAGCTTTCTTT. As protein: CASSLALPVNTEAFF.

This clonotype was counted ten times or more. This sequence joins TRBV28 and TRBJ1-5, with D unresolved. Germline-derived CDR1 and CDR2 are MDHEN and SYDVKM. The V gene lost 3 bases and the J gene lost 4 bases, with 7 bases spanning the gap. This CDR3 spans 13 amino acids. CDR3 DNA: TGTGCCAGCAGTTTTGTAGCTAATCAGCCCCAGCATTTT. Its protein is CASSFVANQPQHF.

Many counts were recorded for this clonotype. The V call is TRBV10-3, the J call TRBJ2-5; D is uncertain. V gave up 3 bases and J gave up 1 base, with 3 bases separating them. CDR3 length: 12 amino acids. Per the germline V gene, CDR1 is ENHRY and CDR2 is SYGVKD. CDR3 nucleotides: TGTGCCATCAGTGACGGCCAAGAGACCCAGTACTTC. It is translated as CAISDGQETQYF.

J is TRBJ2-1 and V is TRBV4-1, with D possibly being TRBD2 (6 bases). V was trimmed by 0 bases and J by 9 bases, leaving 12 bases between them. The CDR3 covers 14 residues. Germline V gene sequence: CDR1 MGHRA, CDR2 YSYEKL. CDR3 sequence (DNA): TGCGCCAGCAGCCAAGAGCGCTACGGGAGTGAGCAGTTCTTC. As protein: CASSQERYGSEQFF.

For the CDR3, the DNA is TGTGCCAGCAGCTTACTCCCCCTGATTTATGGCTACACCTTC. Protein sequence: CASSLLPLIYGYTF. The chain has TRBV7-2 and TRBJ1-2; D is undetermined. CDR3 length: 14 amino acids. The germline CDR1 and CDR2 sequences are SGHTA and FQGNSA. V dropped 2 bases and J dropped 5 bases, with 12 bases sitting between them.

This clonotype was counted at least ten times. The chain carries TRBV12-3 or TRBV12-4 and TRBJ1-3, with 9 bases aligning to TRBD1. V shed 6 bases and J 2 bases; nucleotides not matched to a gene: 5. The CDR3 totals 15 residues. DNA of the CDR3: TGTGCCAGCAGCTGGGACAGGGTAACTGGAAACACCATATATTTT. Protein: CASSWDRVTGNTIYF.

Ten or more counts support this clonotype. J is TRBJ1-2 and V is TRBV12-3 or TRBV12-4; TRBD1 is a possible D gene (6 bases). This CDR3 is 14 amino acids long. Trimming removed 8 bases from V and 4 bases from J, with 17 bases in between. This CDR3 is CASVKRGKSYGYTF. DNA of the CDR3: TGTGCCAGCGTAAAGAGGGGGAAATCCTATGGCTACACCTTC.

This clonotype was picked up a small number of times. The chain couples TRBV28 to TRBJ2-5, with a tentative D call TRBD1 (6 bases). This CDR3 has 15 amino acids. Per the germline V gene, CDR1 is MDHEN and CDR2 is SYDVKM. Deletions cut 6 bases from V and 5 bases from J, with 19 bases between. The CDR3 loop reads CASSALQGRRETQYF. CDR3 nucleotide sequence: TGTGCCAGCAGCGCCCTTCAGGGGCGCAGGGAGACCCAGTACTTC.

The chain couples TRBV13 to TRBJ2-7; tentatively, D is TRBD1 (5 bases). V was pared by 0 bases and J by 3 bases, with 18 bases between. The CDR3 length is 17 residues. Looked up from germline, CDR1 is PRHDT and CDR2 is FYEKMQ (reference sequence). This CDR3 is CASSLGLVRGRVYEQYF. The CDR3 DNA follows: TGTGCCAGCAGCTTAGGCCTCGTTAGGGGCAGGGTCTACGAGCAGTACTTC.

V and J are TRBV6-1 and TRBJ1-1; maybe TRBD1 (6 bases). V lost 10 bases and J 11 bases, leaving 17 bases between the germline ends. The CDR3 spans 11 residues. Germline V lookup: CDR1 MNHNS, CDR2 SASEGT. In nucleotides, the CDR3 is TGTGCCACTCAGGCGGGGGCGGGGGCTTTCTTT. Its translation is CATQAGAGAFF.

The chain combines TRBV4-1 with TRBJ2-4; 10 bases map to TRBD2. The CDR3 runs to 17 residues. In germline, CDR1 is MGHRA, CDR2 YSYEKL. V lost 4 bases to trimming and J lost 3 bases; unmatched junction nucleotides: 9. This CDR3 reads CASSPLAGGLDKNIQYF. The CDR3 DNA follows: TGCGCCAGCAGCCCCTTAGCGGGGGGCCTGGACAAAAACATTCAGTACTTC.

This clonotype was seen a single time. The chain is built from TRBV5-1 and TRBJ2-2, with 7 bases lining up with TRBD2. The CDR3 totals 15 residues. Germline CDR1 reads SGHRS; CDR2 reads YFSETQ. The trim removed 0 bases at V and 4 bases at J, leaving 3 bases unmatched. The CDR3 region has the DNA TGCGCCAGCAGCTTGGCACTAGCGCCCACCGGGGAGCTGTTTTTT. Residues: CASSLALAPTGELFF.

V gene TRBV9 combines with J gene TRBJ2-7; possibly TRBD2 for D (5 bases). Germline V gene data show CDR1 as SGDLS and CDR2 as YYNGEE. The CDR3 loop spans 15 amino acids. V lost 4 bases to trimming and J lost 4 bases, with 18 bases between them. This CDR3 reads CASSPRGTTRYEQYF. The CDR3 nucleotides are TGTGCCAGCAGCCCCCGGGGAACCACTCGGTACGAGCAGTACTTC.

The chain links TRBV12-3 or TRBV12-4 to TRBJ2-2; 9 bases are shared with TRBD1. The CDR3 runs 16 residues. The ends lost 2 bases at V and 4 bases at J; junction bases unmatched: 5. CDR3 nucleotides: TGTGCCAGCAGTTTAAGGGGACAGGGTAGCACCGGGGAGCTGTTTTTT. Translating it yields CASSLRGQGSTGELFF.

This clonotype showed up many times. The rearrangement links TRBV28 to TRBJ1-1, with D tentatively TRBD1 (5 bases). CDR1 and CDR2 from the germline V gene are MDHEN and SYDVKM. The CDR3 sequence is 15 residues long. V was cut by 3 bases and J by 1 base, with 12 bases left in between. CDR3 sequence reads: CASSLLGPTNTEAFF. In nucleotides, the CDR3 is TGTGCCAGCAGTTTGTTGGGACCGACGAACACTGAAGCTTTCTTT. Variable domain in full (rest from reference TRBV28 and TRBJ1-1): DVKVTQSSRYLVKRTGEKVFLECVQDMDHENMFWYRQDPGLGLRLIYFSYDVKMKEKGDIPEGYSVSREKKERFSLILESASTNQTSMYLCASSLLGPTNTEAFFGQGTRLTVV.